One and the same sample provided the 10 T cell receptor beta chains below, sequenced in a study of blood T cell repertoires in COVID-19. Some clones are missing from TCRdb's copy, which holds only in-frame ones; the method was immunoSEQ multiplex PCR. The top ten hold 0.7% of the sample, which has around 450,000 clones, roughly 90% seen once. Sequenced sample: PBMCs or T cells enriched from blood (not recorded which). These receptors all stem from a woman aged 18-29 years who had recovered from COVID-19.

The chain links TRBV10-3 to TRBJ1-3; tentatively, D is TRBD1 (5 bases). The CDR3 totals 12 residues. Germline-derived CDR1 and CDR2 are ENHRY and SYGVKD. V was pared by 6 bases and J by 2 bases, with 5 bases between. CDR3 sequence reads: CAIRDTGNTIYF. DNA of the CDR3: TGTGCCATCAGGGACACTGGAAACACCATATATTTT.

CDR3 sequence reads: CASSLAPQGNSPLHF. CDR3 in DNA: TGTGCCAGCAGCTTAGCGCCCCAGGGCAATTCACCCCTCCACTTT. This chain joins TRBV7-6 and TRBJ1-6; TRBD1 is a possible D gene (5 bases). Trimming shortened V by 0 bases and J by 7 bases, and 10 bases separated the two germline ends. CDR1 SGHVS and CDR2 FNYEAQ come from the germline V gene. This CDR3 is 15 amino acids long.

The gene calls are TRBV19 and TRBJ2-1, with D perhaps TRBD2 (6 bases). Germline-derived CDR1 and CDR2 are LNHDA and SQIVND (reference sequence). The CDR3 consists of 15 residues. The V end lost 5 bases, the J end lost 7 bases, and 18 bases lay between the germline ends. CDR3 DNA: TGTGCCAGTAGTCCCACGACCATACGGGGGAATGAGCAGTTCTTC. This translates into CASSPTTIRGNEQFF.

The chain couples TRBV2 to TRBJ2-5; 9 bases align to TRBD2. Germline values: CDR1 SNHLY, CDR2 FYNNEI. With 6 bases clipped from V and 1 base from J, the junction kept 6 bases outside the gene matches. CDR3 length: 15 residues. The CDR3 region has the DNA TGTGCCAGCAGAAGACTAGCGGAGATCCAAGAGACCCAGTACTTC. It translates to CASRRLAEIQETQYF. The full variable domain, completed using reference TRBV2 and TRBJ2-5, is EPEVTQTPSHQVTQMGQEVILRCVPISNHLYFYWYRQILGQKVEFLVSFYNNEISEKSEIFDDQFSVERPDGSNFTLKIRSTKLEDSAMYFCASRRLAEIQETQYFGPGTRLLVL.

As to this clone: Other DNA sequences in this sample translate to the same CDR3. The V gene is TRBV20-1, the J gene TRBJ1-4; no reliable D call. Germline V gives CDR1 DFQATT, CDR2 SNEGSKA (reference sequence). The V end was cut by 5 bases, the J end by 8 bases, with 9 bases between. The CDR3 runs 11 residues. CDR3 nucleotides: TGCAGTGCTCGGGAAATCGAAAAACTGTTTTTT. Translating gives CSAREIEKLFF.

The J gene is TRBJ1-6, the V gene TRBV30; D call uncertain. The CDR3 extends over 14 amino acids. Per germline, CDR1 GTSNPN and CDR2 SVGIG (reference sequence). Trimming took off 1 base at V and 6 bases at J, with 10 bases between the two ends. The CDR3 reads CAWSEDFRNSPLHF. The CDR3 DNA follows: TGTGCCTGGAGTGAGGACTTCCGTAATTCACCCCTCCACTTT.

The V and J genes are TRBV5-8 and TRBJ2-5; 7 bases fit TRBD2. Germline values: CDR1 SGHTS, CDR2 YDEGEE. With V trimmed by 4 bases and J by 3 bases, 9 bases remained unmatched. This CDR3 contains 15 residues. The CDR3 DNA follows: TGTGCCAGCAGCAAAGGACTAGATCCGAAAGAGACCCAGTACTTC. Protein product: CASSKGLDPKETQYF.

The CDR3, as DNA: TGTGCCAGCAGTTTAGGTACAGTTGGGGGCGCAGGCTACGAGCAGTACTTC. Amino acids: CASSLGTVGGAGYEQYF. The chain uses TRBV28 and TRBJ2-7; D possibly corresponds to TRBD1 (6 bases). Looked up from germline, CDR1 is MDHEN and CDR2 is SYDVKM. The V and J ends lost 2 bases and 3 bases respectively, with 20 bases between them. The CDR3 extends over 17 amino acids. Supplemented by reference TRBV28 and TRBJ2-7, the full variable domain reads DVKVTQSSRYLVKRTGEKVFLECVQDMDHENMFWYRQDPGLGLRLIYFSYDVKMKEKGDIPEGYSVSREKKERFSLILESASTNQTSMYLCASSLGTVGGAGYEQYFGPGTRLTVT.

The genes are TRBV10-2 and TRBJ1-1; TRBD1 aligns across 10 bases. The CDR3 runs to 13 residues. Trimming took 7 bases from V and 4 from J; bases not matched to a gene: 3. Germline assignment: CDR1 WSHSY and CDR2 SAAADI. CDR3 nucleotide sequence: TGCGCCAGCATAGGGACAGGGGCCACTGAAGCTTTCTTT. Its protein is CASIGTGATEAFF.

This clone was picked up a small number of times. This chain uses TRBV5-6 with TRBJ1-1, with no clear D. In germline, CDR1 is SGHDT, CDR2 YYEEEE. The V end lost 4 bases, the J end lost 3 bases, and 19 bases lay between the germline ends. This CDR3 is 16 amino acids long. CDR3 DNA: TGTGCCAGCAGCCCGTTGAAGGGCAGCGGCTACACTGAAGCTTTCTTT. It specifies CASSPLKGSGYTEAFF.